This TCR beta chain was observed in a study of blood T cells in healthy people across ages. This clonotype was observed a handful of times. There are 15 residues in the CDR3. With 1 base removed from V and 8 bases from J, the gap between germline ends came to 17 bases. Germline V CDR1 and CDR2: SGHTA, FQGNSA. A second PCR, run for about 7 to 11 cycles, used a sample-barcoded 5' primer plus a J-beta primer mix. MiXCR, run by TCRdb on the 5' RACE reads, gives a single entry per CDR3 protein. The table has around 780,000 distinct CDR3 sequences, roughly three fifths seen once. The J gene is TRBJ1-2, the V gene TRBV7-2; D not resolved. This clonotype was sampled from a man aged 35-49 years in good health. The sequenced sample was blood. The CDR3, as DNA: TGTGCCAGCAGCTTAGTCGGCGGCAGCCTTGCGGGCTACACCTTC. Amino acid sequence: CASSLVGGSLAGYTF.